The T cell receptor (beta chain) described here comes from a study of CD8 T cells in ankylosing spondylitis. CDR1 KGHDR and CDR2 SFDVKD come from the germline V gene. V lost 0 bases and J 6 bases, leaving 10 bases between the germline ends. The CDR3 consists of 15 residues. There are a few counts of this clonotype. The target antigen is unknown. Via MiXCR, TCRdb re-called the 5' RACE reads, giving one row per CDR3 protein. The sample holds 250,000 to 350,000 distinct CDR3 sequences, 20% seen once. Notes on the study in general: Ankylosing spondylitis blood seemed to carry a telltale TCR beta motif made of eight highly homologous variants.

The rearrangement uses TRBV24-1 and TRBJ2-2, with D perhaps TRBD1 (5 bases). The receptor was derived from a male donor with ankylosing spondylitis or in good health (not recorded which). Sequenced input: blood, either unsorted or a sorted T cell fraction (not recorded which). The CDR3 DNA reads TGTGCCACCAGTGATTTGTACGAAGGGGCCGGGGAGCTGTTTTTT. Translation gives CATSDLYEGAGELFF.